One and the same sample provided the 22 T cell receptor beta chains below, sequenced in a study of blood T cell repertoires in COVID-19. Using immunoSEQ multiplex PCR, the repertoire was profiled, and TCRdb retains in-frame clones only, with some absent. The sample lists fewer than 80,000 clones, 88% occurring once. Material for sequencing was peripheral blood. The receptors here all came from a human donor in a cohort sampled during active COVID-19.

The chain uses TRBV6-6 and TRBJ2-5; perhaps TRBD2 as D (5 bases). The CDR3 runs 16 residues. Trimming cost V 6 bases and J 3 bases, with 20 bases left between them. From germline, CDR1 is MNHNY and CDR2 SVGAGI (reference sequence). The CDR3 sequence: CASSQDLAPPKETQYF. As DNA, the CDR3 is TGTGCCAGCAGCCAGGACTTAGCCCCGCCAAAAGAGACCCAGTACTTC.

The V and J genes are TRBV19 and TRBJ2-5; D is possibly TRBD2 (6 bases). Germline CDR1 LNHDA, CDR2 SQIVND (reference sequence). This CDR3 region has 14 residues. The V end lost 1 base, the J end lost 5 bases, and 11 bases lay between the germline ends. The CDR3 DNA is TGTGCCAGTAGTATAGGGGGCGCGGGGGAGACCCAGTACTTC. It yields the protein CASSIGGAGETQYF.

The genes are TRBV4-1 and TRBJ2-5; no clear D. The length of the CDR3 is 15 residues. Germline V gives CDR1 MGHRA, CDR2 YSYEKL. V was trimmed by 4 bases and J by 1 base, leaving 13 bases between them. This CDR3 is CASSPYQVTQETQYF. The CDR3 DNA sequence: TGCGCCAGCAGCCCCTATCAGGTTACCCAAGAGACCCAGTACTTC.

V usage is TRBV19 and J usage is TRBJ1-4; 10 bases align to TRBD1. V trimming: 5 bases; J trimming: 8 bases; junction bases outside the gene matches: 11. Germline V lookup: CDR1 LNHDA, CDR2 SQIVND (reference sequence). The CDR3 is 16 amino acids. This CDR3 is CASSSIRTGGGEKLFF. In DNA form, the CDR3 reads TGTGCCAGTAGTTCCATCCGGACAGGGGGAGGGGAAAAACTGTTTTTT. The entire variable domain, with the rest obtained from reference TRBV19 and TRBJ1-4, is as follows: DGGITQSPKYLFRKEGQNVTLSCEQNLNHDAMYWYRQDPGQGLRLIYYSQIVNDFQKGDIAEGYSVSREKKESFPLTVTSAQKNPTAFYLCASSSIRTGGGEKLFFGSGTQLSVL.

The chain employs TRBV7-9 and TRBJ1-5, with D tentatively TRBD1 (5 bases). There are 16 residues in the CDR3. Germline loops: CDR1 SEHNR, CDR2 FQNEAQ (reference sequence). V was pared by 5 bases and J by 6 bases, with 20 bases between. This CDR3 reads CASSPDSPNVGQPQHF. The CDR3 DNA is TGTGCCAGCAGCCCAGACAGTCCTAATGTTGGTCAGCCCCAGCATTTT.

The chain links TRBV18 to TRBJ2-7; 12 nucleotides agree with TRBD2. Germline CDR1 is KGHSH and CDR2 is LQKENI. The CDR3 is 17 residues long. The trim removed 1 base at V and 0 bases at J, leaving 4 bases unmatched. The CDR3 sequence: CASSPLKTSGSSYEQYF. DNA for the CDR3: TGTGCCAGCTCACCACTAAAGACTAGCGGGAGCTCCTACGAGCAGTACTTC.

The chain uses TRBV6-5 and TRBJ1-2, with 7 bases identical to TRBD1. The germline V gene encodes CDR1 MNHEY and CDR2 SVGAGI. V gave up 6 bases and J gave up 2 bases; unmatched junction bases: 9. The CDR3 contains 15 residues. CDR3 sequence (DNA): TGTGCCAGCAGCCACCAGGGGGGTTCGAACTATGGCTACACCTTC. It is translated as CASSHQGGSNYGYTF.

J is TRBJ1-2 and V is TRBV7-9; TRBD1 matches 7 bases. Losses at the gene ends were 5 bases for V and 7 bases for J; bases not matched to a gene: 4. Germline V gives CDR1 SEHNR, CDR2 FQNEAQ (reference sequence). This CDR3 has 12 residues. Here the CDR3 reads CASSLGQAGYTF. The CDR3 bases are TGTGCCAGCAGCCTCGGACAGGCTGGCTACACCTTC.

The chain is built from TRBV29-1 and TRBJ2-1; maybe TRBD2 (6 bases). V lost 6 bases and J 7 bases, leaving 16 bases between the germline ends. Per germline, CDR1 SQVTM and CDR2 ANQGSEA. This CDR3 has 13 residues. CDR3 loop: CSVRRTTGNEQFF. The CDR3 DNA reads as TGCAGCGTCCGCCGGACTACAGGTAATGAGCAGTTCTTC.

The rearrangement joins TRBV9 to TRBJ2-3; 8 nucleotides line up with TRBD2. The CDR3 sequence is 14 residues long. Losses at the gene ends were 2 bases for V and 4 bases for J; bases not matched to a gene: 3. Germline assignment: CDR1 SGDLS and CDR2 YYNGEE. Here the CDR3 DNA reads TGTGCCAGCAGCGTGAGCGGGAGTTCAGATACGCAGTATTTT. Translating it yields CASSVSGSSDTQYF.

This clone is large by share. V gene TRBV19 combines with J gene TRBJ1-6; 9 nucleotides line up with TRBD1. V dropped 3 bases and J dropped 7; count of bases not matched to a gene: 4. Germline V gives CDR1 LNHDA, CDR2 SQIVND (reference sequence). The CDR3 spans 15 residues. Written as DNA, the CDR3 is TGTGCCAGTAGTATTGGGACAGGGCCGAATTCACCCCTCCACTTT. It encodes CASSIGTGPNSPLHF.

As DNA, the CDR3 is TGTGCCAGCAGTGAAAATTTGGGTGGAGGCACTGAAGCTTTCTTT. This codes for CASSENLGGGTEAFF. The chain joins TRBV2 to TRBJ1-1; D is undetermined. The CDR3 has 15 residues. The ends were cut back, 2 bases at V and 4 bases at J, with 14 bases in the middle. Germline loops: CDR1 SNHLY, CDR2 FYNNEI.

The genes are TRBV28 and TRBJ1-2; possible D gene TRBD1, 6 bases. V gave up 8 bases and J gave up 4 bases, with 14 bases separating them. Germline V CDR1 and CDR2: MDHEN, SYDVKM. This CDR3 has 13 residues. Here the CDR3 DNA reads TGTGCCAGCCGACAACAGGGCCCCTATGGCTACACCTTC. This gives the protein CASRQQGPYGYTF.

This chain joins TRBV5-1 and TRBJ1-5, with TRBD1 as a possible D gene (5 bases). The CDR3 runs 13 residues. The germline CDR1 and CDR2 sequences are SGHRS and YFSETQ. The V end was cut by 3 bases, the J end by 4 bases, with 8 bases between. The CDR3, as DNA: TGCGCCAGCAGCTCGGACAAGAATCAGCCCCAGCATTTT. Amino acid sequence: CASSSDKNQPQHF.

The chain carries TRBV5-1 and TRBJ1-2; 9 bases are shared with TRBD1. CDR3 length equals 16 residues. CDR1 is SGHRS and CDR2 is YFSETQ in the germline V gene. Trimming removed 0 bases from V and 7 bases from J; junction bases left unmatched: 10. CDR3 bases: TGCGCCAGCAGCTTGGGGGCCGGGACAGGGAATTTTGGCTACACCTTC. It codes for CASSLGAGTGNFGYTF.

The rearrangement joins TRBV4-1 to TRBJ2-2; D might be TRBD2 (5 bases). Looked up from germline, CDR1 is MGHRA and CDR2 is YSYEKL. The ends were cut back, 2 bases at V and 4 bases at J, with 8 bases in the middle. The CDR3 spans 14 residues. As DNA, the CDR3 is TGCGCCAGCAGCCAATCCGCGGGCACCGGGGAGCTGTTTTTT. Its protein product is CASSQSAGTGELFF.

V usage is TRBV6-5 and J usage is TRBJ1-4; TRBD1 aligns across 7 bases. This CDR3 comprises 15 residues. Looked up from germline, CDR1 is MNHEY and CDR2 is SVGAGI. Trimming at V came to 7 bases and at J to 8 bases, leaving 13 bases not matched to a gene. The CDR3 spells CASKHRTGRGEKLFF. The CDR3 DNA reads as TGTGCCAGCAAGCATCGGACAGGCCGGGGCGAAAAACTGTTTTTT.

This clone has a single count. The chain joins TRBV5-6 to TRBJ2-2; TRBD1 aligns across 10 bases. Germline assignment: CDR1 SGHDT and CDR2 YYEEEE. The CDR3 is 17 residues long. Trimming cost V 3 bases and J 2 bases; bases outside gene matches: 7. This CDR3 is CASSWFGTGANTGELFF. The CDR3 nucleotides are TGTGCCAGCAGCTGGTTCGGGACAGGGGCTAACACCGGGGAGCTGTTTTTT. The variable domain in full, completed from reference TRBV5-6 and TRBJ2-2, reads DAGVTQSPTHLIKTRGQQVTLRCSPKSGHDTVSWYQQALGQGPQFIFQYYEEEERQRGNFPDRFSGHQFPNYSSELNVNALLLGDSALYLCASSWFGTGANTGELFFGEGSRLTVL.

CDR3 in DNA: TGTGCCAGCAGTTTTTCCCCCCCCCGGGACAGGGCTACTATACCCTACGAGCAGTACTTC. It translates to CASSFSPPRDRATIPYEQYF. The chain is built from TRBV28 and TRBJ2-7; TRBD1 aligns across 9 bases. V shed 3 bases and J 2 bases; nucleotides not matched to a gene: 20. The germline gives CDR1 MDHEN, CDR2 SYDVKM. This CDR3 is 20 amino acids long. The whole variable domain, filled in from reference TRBV28 and TRBJ2-7, reads DVKVTQSSRYLVKRTGEKVFLECVQDMDHENMFWYRQDPGLGLRLIYFSYDVKMKEKGDIPEGYSVSREKKERFSLILESASTNQTSMYLCASSFSPPRDRATIPYEQYFGPGTRLTVT.

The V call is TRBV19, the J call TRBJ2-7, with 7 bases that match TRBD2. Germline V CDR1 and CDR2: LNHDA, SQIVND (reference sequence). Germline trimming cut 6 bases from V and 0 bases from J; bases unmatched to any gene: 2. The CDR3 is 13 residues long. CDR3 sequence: CASSGGNSYEQYF. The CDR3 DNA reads TGTGCCAGTAGCGGGGGGAACTCCTACGAGCAGTACTTC.

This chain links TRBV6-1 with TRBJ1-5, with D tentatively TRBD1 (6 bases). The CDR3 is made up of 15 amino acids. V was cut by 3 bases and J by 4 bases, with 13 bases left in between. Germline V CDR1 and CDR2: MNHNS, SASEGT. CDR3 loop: CASSDTGFVNQPQHF. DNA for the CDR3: TGTGCCAGCAGTGACACAGGGTTTGTTAATCAGCCCCAGCATTTT.

The CDR3 region is CASSQRSGANTGELFF. The CDR3 region has the DNA TGCGCCAGCAGCCAACGTAGCGGGGCGAACACCGGGGAGCTGTTTTTT. The rearrangement links TRBV4-1 to TRBJ2-2; 8 bases fit TRBD2. The CDR3 consists of 16 residues. V dropped 2 bases and J dropped 0; count of bases not matched to a gene: 2. Germline CDR1 is MGHRA and CDR2 is YSYEKL.